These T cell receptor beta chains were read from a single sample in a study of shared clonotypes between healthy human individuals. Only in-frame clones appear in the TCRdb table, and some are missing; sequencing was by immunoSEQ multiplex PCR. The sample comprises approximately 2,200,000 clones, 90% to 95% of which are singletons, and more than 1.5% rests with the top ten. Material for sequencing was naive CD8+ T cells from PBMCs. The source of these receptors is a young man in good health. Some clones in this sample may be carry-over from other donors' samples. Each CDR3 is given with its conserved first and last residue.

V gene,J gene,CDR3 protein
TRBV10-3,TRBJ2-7,CAVNSGTVSYEQYF
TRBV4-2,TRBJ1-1,CASLGAEAFF
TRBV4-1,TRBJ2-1,CASSRRLTPGTSSYNEQFF
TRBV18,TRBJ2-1,CASSPAGTKALDEQFF
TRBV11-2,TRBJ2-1,CASSLGRGNEQFF
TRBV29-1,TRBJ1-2,CSVEARDGAYGYTF
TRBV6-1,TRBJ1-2,CASSESRTGSYGYTF
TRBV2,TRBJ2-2,CASSELAANTGELFF
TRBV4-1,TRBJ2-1,CASSQFRKGQGLGQEQFF
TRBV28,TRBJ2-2,CASITRDRGPTGELFF
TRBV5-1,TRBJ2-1,CASSLANGQRDEQFF
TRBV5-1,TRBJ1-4,CASSFGRGAIDEKLFF
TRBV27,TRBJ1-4,CASSRRDSRNEKLFF
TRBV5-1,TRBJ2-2,CASSLGGGELFF
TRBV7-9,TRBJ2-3,CASSLTGGLSTDTQYF
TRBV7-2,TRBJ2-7,CASSRMGLAGGLSHEQYF
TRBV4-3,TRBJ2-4,CASSQVDRGLAKNIQYF